These 7 T cell receptor beta chains were sequenced from one sample in a study of CD8+ T cells in alopecia areata. Extracted RNA was reverse transcribed, and the resulting cDNA served as sequencing template. Sequenced by immunoSEQ multiplex PCR; TCRdb stores in-frame clones only, minus some. Of 7,500 to 9,000 clones detected, just over 70% appear once; the ten largest clones hold about 2.9%. For a handful of patients taking part in the biomarker study, CD4+ cells were further sorted into CD25+CD127- cells. Sample: CD4+ Tregs sorted from blood. Source of these receptors: a human donor with alopecia areata.

In this sample, this clone turned up a few times. The chain recombines TRBV7-2 with TRBJ2-2; D gene ambiguous. The CDR3 contains 16 residues. Trimming took off 1 base at V and 3 bases at J, with 12 bases between the two ends. Germline V gene data show CDR1 as SGHTA and CDR2 as FQGNSA. CDR3 amino acids: CASSLVPGLYTGELFF. The CDR3 nucleotides read TGTGCCAGCAGCTTAGTTCCGGGCCTCTACACCGGGGAGCTGTTTTTT.

The chain carries TRBV27 and TRBJ2-1, with 13 bases lining up with TRBD2. The germline gives CDR1 MNHEY, CDR2 SMNVEV (reference sequence). The V and J ends lost 6 bases and 3 bases, in that order; junction bases with no gene match: 8. This CDR3 is built from 17 residues. CDR3 protein: CASRKHGTSGDYNEQFF. CDR3 bases: TGTGCCAGCAGAAAACACGGGACTAGCGGGGACTACAATGAGCAGTTCTTC.

This clone has only one observation. The junction departs from germline at one end; a sequencing error may be responsible. The V call is TRBV7-2, the J call TRBJ1-2; 7 nucleotides agree with TRBD1. CDR1 and CDR2 from the germline V gene are SGHTA and FQGNSA. The CDR3 sequence is 12 residues long. The CDR3 nucleotides read TGTGCCAGCAGTCTCAGGGGGTCTCCCCGTGGCTTC. Translated, it gives CASSLRGSPRGF.

CDR3 in amino acids: CASSFGGNIQYF. The CDR3 region has the DNA TGTGCCAGCAGCTTCGGGGGGAACATTCAGTACTTC. The chain combines TRBV7-2 with TRBJ2-4; TRBD2 agrees at 7 bases. Germline V lookup: CDR1 SGHTA, CDR2 FQGNSA. V was pared by 3 bases and J by 7 bases, with 0 bases of the junction left unmatched. This CDR3 is built from 12 residues. The complete variable domain, with remaining parts taken from reference TRBV7-2 and TRBJ2-4, reads GAGVSQSPSNKVTEKGKDVELRCDPISGHTALYWYRQSLGQGLEFLIYFQGNSAPDKSGLPSDRFSAERTGGSVSTLTIQRTQQEDSAVYLCASSFGGNIQYFGAGTRLSVL.

The chain has TRBV12-5 and TRBJ2-1; the match to TRBD1 covers 8 bases. V dropped 5 bases and J dropped 5; count of bases not matched to a gene: 8. The CDR3 covers 15 residues. Germline assignment: CDR1 LGHNT and CDR2 FRNRAP. The chain's CDR3 is CASGNRAGGHNEQFF. The CDR3 region has the DNA TGTGCTAGTGGTAACAGAGCAGGGGGCCACAATGAGCAGTTCTTC.

This chain connects TRBV7-2 to TRBJ2-1; D may be TRBD1 (6 bases). Germline lookup yields CDR1 SGHTA and CDR2 FQGNSA. Trimming took 4 bases from V and 3 from J, leaving 13 bases between them. The CDR3 has 15 amino acids. CDR3 in amino acids: CASSWLGRGYNEQFF. CDR3 bases: TGTGCCAGCAGCTGGCTCGGCAGGGGCTACAATGAGCAGTTCTTC.

This clone was observed a few times. The chain combines TRBV7-2 with TRBJ1-5; D is unclear. Looked up from germline, CDR1 is SGHTA and CDR2 is FQGNSA. Trimming left V 3 bases short and J 1 base short, with 7 bases between. The CDR3 contains 14 residues. CDR3 in amino acids: CASSFGQSNQPQHF. CDR3 sequence (DNA): TGTGCCAGCAGCTTTGGGCAGAGCAATCAGCCCCAGCATTTT.